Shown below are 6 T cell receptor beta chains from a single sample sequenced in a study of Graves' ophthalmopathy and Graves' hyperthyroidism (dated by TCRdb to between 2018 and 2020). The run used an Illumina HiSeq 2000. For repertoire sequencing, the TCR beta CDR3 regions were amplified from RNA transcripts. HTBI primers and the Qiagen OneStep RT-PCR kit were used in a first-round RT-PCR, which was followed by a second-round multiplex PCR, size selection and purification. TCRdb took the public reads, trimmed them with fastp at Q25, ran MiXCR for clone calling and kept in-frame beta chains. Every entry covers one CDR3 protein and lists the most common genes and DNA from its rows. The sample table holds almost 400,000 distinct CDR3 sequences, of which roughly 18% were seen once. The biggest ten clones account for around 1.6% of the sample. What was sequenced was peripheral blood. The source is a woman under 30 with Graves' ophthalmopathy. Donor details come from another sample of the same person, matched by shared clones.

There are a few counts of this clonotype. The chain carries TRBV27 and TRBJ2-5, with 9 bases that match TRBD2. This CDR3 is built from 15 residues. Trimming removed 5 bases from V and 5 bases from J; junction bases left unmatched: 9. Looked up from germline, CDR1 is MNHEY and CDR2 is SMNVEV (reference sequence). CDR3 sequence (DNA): TGTGCCAGCAGTCCCCTCGGCGGGGGGGCTGAGACCCAGTACTTC. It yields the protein CASSPLGGGAETQYF.

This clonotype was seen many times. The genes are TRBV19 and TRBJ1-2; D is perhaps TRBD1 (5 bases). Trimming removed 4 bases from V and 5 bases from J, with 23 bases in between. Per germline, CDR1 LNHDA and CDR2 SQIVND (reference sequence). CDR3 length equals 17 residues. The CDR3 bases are TGTGCCAGTAGTAAAGGGCCTACAGGAGGCTCTCGGTATGGCTACACCTTC. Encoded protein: CASSKGPTGGSRYGYTF.

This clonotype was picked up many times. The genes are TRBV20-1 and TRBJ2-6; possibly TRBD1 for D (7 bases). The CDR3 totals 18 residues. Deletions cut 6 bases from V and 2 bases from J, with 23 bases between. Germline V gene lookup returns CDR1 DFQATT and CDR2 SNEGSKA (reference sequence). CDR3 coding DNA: TGCAGTGCCCCAGGGGGGACAAGGGGAACGGCTGGGGCCAACGTCCTGACTTTC. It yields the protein CSAPGGTRGTAGANVLTF.

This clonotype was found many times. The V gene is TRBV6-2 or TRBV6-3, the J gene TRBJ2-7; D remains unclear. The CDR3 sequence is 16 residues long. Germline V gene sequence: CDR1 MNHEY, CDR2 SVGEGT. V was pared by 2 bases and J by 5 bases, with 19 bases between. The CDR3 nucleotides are TGTGCCAGCAGTTACCAGGTATCGTTGGGTCAAAACGAGCAGTACTTC. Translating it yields CASSYQVSLGQNEQYF.

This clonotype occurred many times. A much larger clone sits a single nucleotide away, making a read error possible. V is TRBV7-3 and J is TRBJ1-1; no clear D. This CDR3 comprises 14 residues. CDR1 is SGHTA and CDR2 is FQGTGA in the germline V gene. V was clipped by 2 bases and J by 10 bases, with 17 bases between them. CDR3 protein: CASSLARVGLGAFF. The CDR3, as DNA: TGTGCCAGCAGCTTAGCACGAGTGGGGTTGGGAGCTTTCTTT.

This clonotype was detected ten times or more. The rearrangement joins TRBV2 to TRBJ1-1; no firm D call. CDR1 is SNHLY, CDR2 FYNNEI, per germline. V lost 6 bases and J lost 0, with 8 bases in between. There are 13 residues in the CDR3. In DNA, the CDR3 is TGTGCCAGCAGGAGGCGACTGAACACTGAAGCTTTCTTT. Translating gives CASRRRLNTEAFF.